This T cell receptor (beta chain) was identified in a study of cytomegalovirus exposure and HLA in healthy donors. Study in general: Genotyping of 398 donors showed that 70% to 90% belonged to the Caucasian-associated ancestry cluster. General study points: A later analysis showed that HLA-associated TCR beta chains had undergone more clonal expansion than equally common others. In an earlier analysis, most TCR beta V segments were productive about 87% or about 30% of the time.

This CDR3 is 17 amino acids long. V dropped 3 bases and J dropped 0; count of bases not matched to a gene: 8. CDR1 is MDHEN and CDR2 is SYDVKM in the germline V gene. Healthy people donating bone marrow made up the donors. 60 Vbeta and 13 Jbeta primers were used in PCR. The data were produced by immunoSEQ multiplex PCR, yet TCRdb's version contains in-frame clones alone and is incomplete. The sample lists about 120,000 clones, 60% to 85% occurring once. There are a few counts of this clone. Its antigen remains unknown. The TCR sequence derives from a woman aged 40 to 50 in good health and CMV-seropositive. The chain combines TRBV28 with TRBJ2-7; the match to TRBD2 covers 10 bases. Sequencing was done on a sample of PBMCs. The CDR3 sequence is CASSFSGLAEASYEQYF. The DNA of the CDR3 is TGTGCCAGCAGTTTCTCCGGACTAGCGGAGGCCTCCTACGAGCAGTACTTC.